A single TCR beta chain is shown here with its context. What it binds is not known. The PCR used 60 Vbeta and 13 Jbeta primers. The assay was immunoSEQ multiplex PCR, and TCRdb's table has in-frame clones only and misses some. The table lists approximately 110,000 clones, roughly 70% of them singletons, with roughly a tenth in the top ten. This sample stems from a study of cytomegalovirus exposure and HLA in healthy donors. Overall study: Early release data held 85 million or so unique TCRs from HLA-typed donors.

Study conclusions and caveats: Most sequenced TCRs were rare (though some public TCRs occurred in many donors). The study designated over 150 TCR beta chains cytomegalovirus-associated. Most subjects had HLA-A and HLA-B alleles reportedly predicted accurately by TCR beta sequences.

Losses at the gene ends were 5 bases for V and 1 base for J; bases not matched to a gene: 1. The CDR3 sequence is 13 residues long. The germline CDR1 and CDR2 sequences are PRHDT and FYEKMQ (reference sequence). Sequenced sample: PBMCs. The receptor's source is a middle-aged man in good health and CMV-seropositive. The rearrangement links TRBV13 to TRBJ2-7; 8 bases are a match to TRBD1. CDR3: CASSRDRSYEQYF. In DNA form, the CDR3 reads TGTGCCAGCAGCCGGGACAGGTCCTACGAGCAGTACTTC.